This TCR beta chain originates from a study of regulatory T cells in long-lasting Graves disease. Arm-PCR of CDR3 regions and iRepertoire HTBI primers were used to build TCR beta libraries. One entry per CDR3 protein, called by TCRdb with MiXCR from the multiplex PCR reads. The sample records roughly 400,000 distinct CDR3 sequences, 16% being singletons. Sample time point: newly diagnosed GD, antithyroid drugs for less than 3 months. The TCR library was prepared using RNA isolated from PBMCs. Germline CDR1 and CDR2: MDHEN and SYDVKM. The CDR3 sequence is 13 residues long. Trimming cost V 5 bases and J 0 bases, with 8 bases left between them. This clonotype appeared a few times. These data were also reused for a study on T cells in Graves' hyperthyroidism and ophthalmopathy.

This specimen consisted of peripheral blood mononuclear cells (PBMCs), obtained at new diagnosis, from a patient treated with antithyroid drugs. The origin of this receptor is a woman younger than 35 with Graves disease. The V gene is TRBV28, the J gene TRBJ2-7; the D gene could be TRBD1 or TRBD2 (5 bases each). Here the CDR3 DNA reads TGTGCCAGCAGTGGGGGAAACTCCTACGAGCAGTACTTC. This gives the protein CASSGGNSYEQYF. Filled out from reference TRBV28 and TRBJ2-7, the complete variable domain reads DVKVTQSSRYLVKRTGEKVFLECVQDMDHENMFWYRQDPGLGLRLIYFSYDVKMKEKGDIPEGYSVSREKKERFSLILESASTNQTSMYLCASSGGNSYEQYFGPGTRLTVT.